These 10 T cell receptor beta chains were sequenced from one sample in a study of T cells after yellow fever vaccination. TCRdb processed the 5' RACE reads anew with MiXCR; each CDR3 protein has one entry. The sample has some 240,000 distinct CDR3 sequences, roughly 4% seen once. Specimen: PBMCs, collected 15 days after the yellow fever booster vaccination. These receptor sequences come from a man between 18 and 35 years old who received the YFV17D yellow fever vaccine.

At least ten counts were recorded for this clonotype. V gene TRBV4-2 combines with J gene TRBJ1-1; D not certain. Trimming cost V 0 bases and J 1 base, with 9 bases left between them. There are 15 residues in the CDR3. CDR1 LGHNA and CDR2 YNFKEQ come from the germline V gene. The CDR3 bases are TGTGCCAGCAGCCAAGATCGGCCCGGGAACACTGAAGCTTTCTTT. Protein sequence: CASSQDRPGNTEAFF.

This clonotype was recorded at least ten times. The chain joins TRBV9 to TRBJ2-7, with D possibly called TRBD1 or TRBD2 (5 bases each). Trimming cost V 0 bases and J 6 bases, with 10 bases left between them. The CDR3 contains 13 residues. The germline V gene encodes CDR1 SGDLS and CDR2 YYNGEE. CDR3 sequence: CASSVGEGIEQYF. DNA for the CDR3: TGTGCCAGCAGCGTAGGAGAGGGGATCGAGCAGTACTTC.

The sample holds many counts of this clonotype. The chain couples TRBV10-1 to TRBJ2-7, with D possibly being TRBD1 or TRBD2 (6 bases each). CDR3 length: 14 residues. Trimming took 6 bases from V and 2 from J, leaving 14 bases between them. CDR1 and CDR2 from the germline V gene are WNHNN and SYGVQD (reference sequence). CDR3 coding DNA: TGCGCCAGCAGCGCCGCGGGACACCCCTACGAGCAGTACTTC. It codes for CASSAAGHPYEQYF.

This clonotype showed up many times. The chain couples TRBV20-1 to TRBJ2-2; maybe TRBD2 (5 bases). The CDR3 is made up of 12 amino acids. V was clipped by 6 bases and J by 5 bases, with 10 bases between them. Germline V gene lookup returns CDR1 DFQATT and CDR2 SNEGSKA (reference sequence). The CDR3 loop is CSAPRRTGELFF. In DNA, the CDR3 is TGCAGTGCCCCCAGGAGGACCGGGGAGCTGTTTTTT.

Many counts were recorded for this clonotype. The chain recombines TRBV5-4 with TRBJ1-4, with 11 bases lining up with TRBD1. This CDR3 has 17 residues. The germline CDR1 and CDR2 sequences are SGHNT and YYREEE (reference sequence). V lost 4 bases and J lost 6; bases outside the gene matches: 11. The CDR3 coding sequence is TGTGCCAGCAGCCTGCGCTGGACAGGGGGCAGCGATGAAAAACTGTTTTTT. Translation: CASSLRWTGGSDEKLFF.

V and J are TRBV19 and TRBJ2-1, with 7 nucleotides matching TRBD2. Trimming removed 5 bases from V and 0 bases from J; junction bases left unmatched: 7. The CDR3 length is 16 residues. Germline V CDR1 and CDR2: LNHDA, SQIVND (reference sequence). This chain's CDR3 is CASSWEGTISYNEQFF. The CDR3 DNA is TGTGCCAGTAGTTGGGAGGGTACAATCTCCTACAATGAGCAGTTCTTC.

Many counts were recorded for this clonotype. V and J are TRBV5-1 and TRBJ2-5; 7 positions agree with TRBD1. V lost 3 bases and J lost 7; bases outside the gene matches: 12. This CDR3 has 15 residues. The germline V gene encodes CDR1 SGHRS and CDR2 YFSETQ. The chain's CDR3 is CASSYPMTGRGTQYF. CDR3 bases: TGCGCCAGCAGCTACCCAATGACAGGGCGAGGGACCCAGTACTTC.

This clonotype was detected a few times. The CDR3 is CASSIDRGNGYTF. CDR3 DNA sequence: TGTGCCAGCAGTATTGACAGGGGAAATGGCTACACCTTC. The chain uses TRBV12-3 or TRBV12-4 and TRBJ1-2; the match to TRBD1 covers 8 bases. This CDR3 is 13 amino acids long. V dropped 5 bases and J dropped 6; count of bases not matched to a gene: 5.

The chain uses TRBV7-2 and TRBJ2-5, with a tentative D call TRBD2 (5 bases). The CDR3 has 15 amino acids. V was shortened by 3 bases and J by 7 bases, with 18 bases between the two germline ends. Germline V gives CDR1 SGHTA, CDR2 FQGNSA. CDR3 residues: CASSFLAGSDGTQYF. In nucleotides, the CDR3 is TGTGCCAGCAGCTTTCTAGCAGGAAGTGATGGGACCCAGTACTTC. Full variable domain (outside the CDR3, taken from reference TRBV7-2 and TRBJ2-5): GAGVSQSPSNKVTEKGKDVELRCDPISGHTALYWYRQSLGQGLEFLIYFQGNSAPDKSGLPSDRFSAERTGGSVSTLTIQRTQQEDSAVYLCASSFLAGSDGTQYFGPGTRLLVL.

At least ten counts were recorded for this clonotype. The V call is TRBV7-8, the J call TRBJ2-7; D is undetermined. There are 12 residues in the CDR3. Trimming cost V 5 bases and J 6 bases, with 11 bases left between them. Germline CDR1 reads SGHVS; CDR2 reads FQNEAQ. CDR3 DNA: TGTGCCAGCAGCCTCCCCCCCAGCGAGCAGTACTTC. Protein product: CASSLPPSEQYF. Full variable domain (remainder filled in from reference TRBV7-8 and TRBJ2-7): GAGVSQSPRYKVAKRGQDVALRCDPISGHVSLFWYQQALGQGPEFLTYFQNEAQLDKSGLPSDRFFAERPEGSVSTLKIQRTQQEDSAVYLCASSLPPSEQYFGPGTRLTVT.